This T cell receptor beta chain was found in a study of radiotherapy plus CTLA-4 blockade in lung cancer. Study in general: Objective responses arose in around a sixth of patients, and under 40% experienced disease control. Whole-study findings and limits: TCR clones of tumor origin grew in blood after radiotherapy plus ipilimumab. Interferon-beta, together with early blood T cell clone dynamics, reportedly best predicted response.

Germline values: CDR1 MNHNS, CDR2 SASEGT. Deletions cut 4 bases from V and 2 bases from J, with 6 bases between. The CDR3 has 13 residues. Clones were sequenced by immunoSEQ multiplex PCR, and TCRdb holds only the in-frame ones, with some missing. The profile shows 65,000 to 90,000 clones, roughly 84% of them singletons. CTLA-4 blockade using ipilimumab, together with focal radiation, was received by patients with chemo-refractory metastatic non-small-cell lung cancer. As to this clone: The target antigen is unknown.

This chain joins TRBV6-1 and TRBJ2-1, with D unclear. The source is a human donor with non-small cell lung cancer that progressed on radiotherapy plus ipilimumab. The sample was peripheral blood, taken from a patient treated with radiotherapy plus ipilimumab. CDR3 DNA: TGTGCCAGCAGTGTAGACCCCTACAATGAGCAGTTCTTC. It codes for CASSVDPYNEQFF.